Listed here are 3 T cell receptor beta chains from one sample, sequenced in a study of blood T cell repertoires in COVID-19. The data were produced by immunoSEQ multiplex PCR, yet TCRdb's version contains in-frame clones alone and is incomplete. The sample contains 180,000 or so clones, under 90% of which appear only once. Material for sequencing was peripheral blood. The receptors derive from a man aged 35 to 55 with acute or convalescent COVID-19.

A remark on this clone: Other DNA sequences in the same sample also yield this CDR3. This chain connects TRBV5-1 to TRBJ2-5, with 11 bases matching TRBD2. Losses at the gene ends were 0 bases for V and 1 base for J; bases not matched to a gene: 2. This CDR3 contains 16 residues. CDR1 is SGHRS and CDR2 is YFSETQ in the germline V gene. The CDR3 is CASSLGTSGGQETQYF. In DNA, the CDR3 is TGCGCCAGCAGCTTGGGTACTAGCGGGGGCCAAGAGACCCAGTACTTC. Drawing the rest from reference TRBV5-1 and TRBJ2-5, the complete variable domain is KAGVTQTPRYLIKTRGQQVTLSCSPISGHRSVSWYQQTPGQGLQFLFEYFSETQRNKGNFPGRFSGRQFSNSRSEMNVSTLELGDSALYLCASSLGTSGGQETQYFGPGTRLLVL.

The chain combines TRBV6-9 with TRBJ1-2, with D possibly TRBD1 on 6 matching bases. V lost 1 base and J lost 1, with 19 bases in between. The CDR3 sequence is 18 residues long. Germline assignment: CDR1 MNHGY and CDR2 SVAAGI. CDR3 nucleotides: TGTGCCAGCAGTTATTGTCGGGCTCGGACAGATCTTAACTATGGCTACACCTTC. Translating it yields CASSYCRARTDLNYGYTF.

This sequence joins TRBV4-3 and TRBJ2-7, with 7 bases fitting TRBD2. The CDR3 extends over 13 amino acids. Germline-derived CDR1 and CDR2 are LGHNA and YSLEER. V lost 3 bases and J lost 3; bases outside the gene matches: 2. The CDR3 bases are TGCGCCAGCAGCCAGGGGGGGATCTACGAGCAGTACTTC. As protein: CASSQGGIYEQYF.